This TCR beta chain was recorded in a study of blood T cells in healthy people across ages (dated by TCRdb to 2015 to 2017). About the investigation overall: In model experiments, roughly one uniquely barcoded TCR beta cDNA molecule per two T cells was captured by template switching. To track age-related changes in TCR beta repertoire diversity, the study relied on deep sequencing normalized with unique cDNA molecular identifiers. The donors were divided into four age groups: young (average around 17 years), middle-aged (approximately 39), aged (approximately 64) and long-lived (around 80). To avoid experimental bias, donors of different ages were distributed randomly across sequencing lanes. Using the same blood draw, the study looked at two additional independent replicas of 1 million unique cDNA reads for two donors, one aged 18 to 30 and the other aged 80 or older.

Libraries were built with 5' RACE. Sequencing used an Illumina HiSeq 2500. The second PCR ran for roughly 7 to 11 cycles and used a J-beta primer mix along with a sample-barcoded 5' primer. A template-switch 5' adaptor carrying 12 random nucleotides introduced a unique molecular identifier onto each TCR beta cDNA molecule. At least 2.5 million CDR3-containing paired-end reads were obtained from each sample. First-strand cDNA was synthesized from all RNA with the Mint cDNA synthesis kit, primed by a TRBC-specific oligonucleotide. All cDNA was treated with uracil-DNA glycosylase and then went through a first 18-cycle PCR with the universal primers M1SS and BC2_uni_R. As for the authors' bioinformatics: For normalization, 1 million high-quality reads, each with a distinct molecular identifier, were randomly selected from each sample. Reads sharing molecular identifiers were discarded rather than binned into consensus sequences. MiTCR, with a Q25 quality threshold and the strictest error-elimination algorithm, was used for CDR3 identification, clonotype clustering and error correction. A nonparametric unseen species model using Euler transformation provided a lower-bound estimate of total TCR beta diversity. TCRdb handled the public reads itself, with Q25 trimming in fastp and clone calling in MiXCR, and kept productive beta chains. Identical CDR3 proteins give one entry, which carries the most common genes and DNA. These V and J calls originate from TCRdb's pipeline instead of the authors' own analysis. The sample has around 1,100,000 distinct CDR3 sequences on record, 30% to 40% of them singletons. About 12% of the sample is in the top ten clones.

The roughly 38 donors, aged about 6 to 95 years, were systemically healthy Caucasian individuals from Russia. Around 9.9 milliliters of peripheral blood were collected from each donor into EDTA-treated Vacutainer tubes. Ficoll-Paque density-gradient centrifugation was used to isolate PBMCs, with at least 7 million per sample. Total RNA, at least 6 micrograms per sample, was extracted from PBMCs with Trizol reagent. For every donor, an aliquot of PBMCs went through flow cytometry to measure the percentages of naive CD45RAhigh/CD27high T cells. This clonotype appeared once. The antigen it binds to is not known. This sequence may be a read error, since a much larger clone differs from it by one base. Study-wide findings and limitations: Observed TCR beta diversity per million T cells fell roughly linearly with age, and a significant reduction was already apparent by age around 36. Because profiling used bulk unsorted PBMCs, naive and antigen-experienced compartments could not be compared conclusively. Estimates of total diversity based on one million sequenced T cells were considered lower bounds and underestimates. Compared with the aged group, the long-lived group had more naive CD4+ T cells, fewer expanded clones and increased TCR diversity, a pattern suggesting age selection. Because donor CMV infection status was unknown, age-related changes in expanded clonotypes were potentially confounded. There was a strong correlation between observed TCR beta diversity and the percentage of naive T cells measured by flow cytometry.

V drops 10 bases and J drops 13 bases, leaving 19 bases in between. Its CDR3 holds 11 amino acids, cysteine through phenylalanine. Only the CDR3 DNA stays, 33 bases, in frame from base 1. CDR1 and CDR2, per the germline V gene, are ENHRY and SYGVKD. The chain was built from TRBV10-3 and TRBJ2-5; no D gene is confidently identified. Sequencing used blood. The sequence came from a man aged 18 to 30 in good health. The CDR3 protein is CATSPDQRRYF. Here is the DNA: TGTGCCACCTCACCGGATCAGAGACGGTACTTC.